This record concerns one T cell receptor beta chain sequence. Its antigen is currently not known. One base away there is no much larger clone; base qualities are not given. The CDR3 starts with the cysteine, ends with the phenylalanine, and has 14 residues. The DNA shown is the 42-base CDR3, in frame from base 1. From the germline V gene (reference sequence), CDR1 is WNHNN and CDR2 is SYGVQD. V has 3 bases trimmed and J has 12 bases trimmed; junction bases matching no gene number 6. This record belongs to a study of ipilimumab plus nivolumab after autologous stem cell transplantation (dated by TCRdb to about 2021). As for the study more broadly: The median number of doses that trial patients received was about five for ipilimumab and about eight for nivolumab. The DLBCL cohort included primary refractory and relapsed disease, with 18-month progression-free survival of around 86% and 29% respectively. Patients undergoing autologous transplant for high-risk diffuse large B cell lymphoma, mature T cell lymphoma, or multiple myeloma were enrolled in the trial. The intent-to-treat population of the trial was made up of 30 to 35 patients.

Checkpoint therapy began 14 to 28 days after autologous transplant, with ipilimumab given at 1 mg/kg intravenously on day 1 of selected weeks. Nivolumab was given at 3 mg/kg intravenously on day 1 of weeks 1, 4, 7, 10, and every two weeks through week 26. This was a Phase Ib clinical trial that tested ipilimumab plus nivolumab, given as combined checkpoint inhibition, for consolidation following autologous stem cell transplantation. Receptor amplification or capture employed the immunoSEQ multiplex PCR assay. Drawn from immuneACCESS, this table holds only the in-frame rearrangements with V and J called that TCRdb kept. Clones are partly lost; checked studies trace under half to an unresolved V gene and leave the rest unexplained. The sample records 15,000 to 20,000 clones, approximately 71% of which are singletons. The ten largest clones capture less than 25% of the sample. Study-wide conclusions, independent of this receptor: Combined checkpoint inhibition appeared tolerable as post-transplant consolidation, according to the authors' conclusion. Per the authors, a biologic rationale for further study of the post-transplant checkpoint inhibition approach was offered by T cell receptor repertoire, regulatory T cell phenotype and gut microbiota profiles.

This TCR was sampled from a male donor with diffuse large B-cell lymphoma. The sequences come from PBMCs, collected in a trial of ipilimumab plus nivolumab as post-transplant consolidation. The chain employs TRBV10-1 and TRBJ2-1; 12 nucleotides in the junction match TRBD2. Here the CDR3 is given as CASSDLAGGPVQFF. The sequence in DNA is TGCGCCAGCAGTGACCTAGCGGGAGGGCCAGTGCAGTTCTTC.